A selection of T cell receptor beta chains follows, all from one sample in a study of blood T cells in healthy people across ages. MiXCR, run by TCRdb on the 5' RACE reads, gives a single entry per CDR3 protein. Altogether about 640,000 distinct CDR3 sequences are present, approximately 40% being singletons, with the ten largest covering 30%. Sequenced sample: blood. Receptors were obtained from a man aged 80 or over in good health. The CDR3 runs from the conserved cysteine through the conserved F or W. The D gene is left open where the match is weak. Size tells how often a clone was seen (once, few, many) or the class of an expanded clone, and some rows leave it out.

>TRBV15|TRBJ2-7|TRBD2|-
TGTGCCACCAGCACGGCGGGAGGCTACGAGCAGTACTTC
CATSTAGGYEQYF
>TRBV5-1|TRBJ2-2|-|-
TGCGCCAGCAGCGCTACTCTAAACACCGGGGAGCTGTTTTTT
CASSATLNTGELFF
>TRBV28|TRBJ2-3|TRBD2|few
TGTGCCAGCACCCAAGGTCTGACTAGCGGGGGGAACAAAGATACGCAGTATTTT
CASTQGLTSGGNKDTQYF
>TRBV4-2|TRBJ2-5|TRBD2|-
TGTGCCAGCAGCCAGTTTTACTCACCGGGACTAGCGGGGGAACTCCAAGAGACCCAGTACTTC
CASSQFYSPGLAGELQETQYF
>TRBV12-3/TRBV12-4|TRBJ2-5|TRBD2|few
TGTGCCAGCAGAGGAGTAGCGGGATCCTTCGGGGAGCAGTACTTC
CASRGVAGSFGEQYF
>TRBV2|TRBJ1-2|-|-
TGTGCCAGCAGTGAAGTAAACAGGGTCGGCTATGGCTACACCTTC
CASSEVNRVGYGYTF
>TRBV6-2/TRBV6-3|TRBJ2-1|-|few
TGTGCCAGCAGTCGTGACAACTACAATGAGCAGTTCTTC
CASSRDNYNEQFF
>TRBV14|TRBJ2-7|-|many
TGTGCCAGCAGTAACTCCTACGAGCAGTACTTC
CASSNSYEQYF
>TRBV6-2/TRBV6-3|TRBJ2-3|-|-
TGTGCCAGCAGCCTCCCCCCAAGACACCACACAGATACGCAGTATTTT
CASSLPPRHHTDTQYF
>TRBV2|TRBJ2-1|-|once
TGTGCCAGCACCGGGACACTTTACAATGAGCAGTTCTTC
CASTGTLYNEQFF
>TRBV9|TRBJ2-7|TRBD2|-
TGTGCCAGCAGCGTAGCTACTAGCGGGGATTACGAGCAGTACTTC
CASSVATSGDYEQYF
>TRBV27|TRBJ2-3|TRBD2|-
TGTGCCAGCAGTAAGACTAGCGGGGGGGGCACAGATACGCAGTATTTT
CASSKTSGGGTDTQYF
>TRBV7-9|TRBJ2-4|TRBD2|-
TGTGCCCCAAGGCCTAGCGGGGCTAAGCGGTTAGCCAAAAACATTCAGTACTTC
CAPRPSGAKRLAKNIQYF
>TRBV10-3|TRBJ2-3|TRBD2|-
TGTGCCATCCGAACTAGCGGGAGGACAGATACGCAGTATTTT
CAIRTSGRTDTQYF
>TRBV12-5|TRBJ2-5|TRBD1|-
TGTGCTAGTGGTTGGGGACAGGGAGAAGAGACCCAGTACTTC
CASGWGQGEETQYF
>TRBV6-5|TRBJ2-1|TRBD2|many
TGTGCCAGCAGTTACTCGGGGACTAGCGGCTACAATGAGCAGTTCTTC
CASSYSGTSGYNEQFF
>TRBV6-2/TRBV6-3|TRBJ2-1|-|many
TGTGCCAGCAGTTACCCCCCGACCAACCGGGTTAATGAGCAGTTCTTC
CASSYPPTNRVNEQFF
>TRBV20-1|TRBJ1-2|-|-
TGCAGTGCTAGAACCCACGTGGGAGGGTCTCGCTATGGCTACACCTTC
CSARTHVGGSRYGYTF
>TRBV3-1|TRBJ2-1|-|-
TGTGCCAGCGGGAAGACCCAGTTCTTC
CASGKTQFF
>TRBV20-1|TRBJ2-1|TRBD2|few
TGCAGTGCTACGAGCCCTTGGCGGGGGGGCCCAGTAAATGAGCAGTTCTTC
CSATSPWRGGPVNEQFF
>TRBV6-5|TRBJ1-1|-|few
TGTGCCAGCAGGCCTACACAGGGCCGGGGCACTGAAGCTTTCTTT
CASRPTQGRGTEAFF
>TRBV5-8|TRBJ2-3|TRBD1|-
TGTGCCAGCAGCCCGGGACAGCGTGGGGATACGCAGTATTTT
CASSPGQRGDTQYF
>TRBV5-1|TRBJ2-2|-|-
TGCGCCAGCAGCCCCCTTGGGGTTTCCGCCGGGGAGCTGTTTTTT
CASSPLGVSAGELFF
>TRBV4-3|TRBJ2-1|-|few
TGCGCCAGCAGCCAAGGAGCGCTAGTCGGATCGCAGGAGCAGTTCTTC
CASSQGALVGSQEQFF
>TRBV4-3|TRBJ2-4|-|-
TGCGCCAGCAGCCATACCAAAAACATTCAGTACTTC
CASSHTKNIQYF
>TRBV29-1|TRBJ2-1|TRBD1|few
TGCAGCGTTGAAAGAGGGGGCGGAATAACCTACAATGAGCAGTTCTTC
CSVERGGGITYNEQFF
>TRBV30|TRBJ2-1|-|few
TGTGCCTGGACCCCGGGGTGGGTGCAGTTCTTC
CAWTPGWVQFF
>TRBV6-2/TRBV6-3|TRBJ1-6|-|-
TGTGCCAGCAGTGAGGAACTTCCTAATTCACCCCTCCACTTT
CASSEELPNSPLHF
>TRBV7-2|TRBJ2-7|-|few
TGTGCCAGCAGCTTCGGGGGCACCTCCACCTACGAGCAGTACTTC
CASSFGGTSTYEQYF
>TRBV25-1|TRBJ2-5|-|-
TGTGCCAGCAGTGCTCCTGGGGCGTTGGAGACCCAGTACTTC
CASSAPGALETQYF
>TRBV6-5|TRBJ2-7|TRBD1|-
TGTGCCAGCAGTTACCTCAAAAGACAGGGCGATAACTACGAGCAGTACTTC
CASSYLKRQGDNYEQYF
>TRBV6-2/TRBV6-3|TRBJ2-1|-|-
TGTGCCAGCAGTTATGCGGGGGCCCAAGACAATGAGCAGTTCTTC
CASSYAGAQDNEQFF
>TRBV20-1|TRBJ2-7|TRBD1|many
TGCAGTGCTCTTGGACAGGGGACCTCCTACGAGCAGTACTTC
CSALGQGTSYEQYF
>TRBV20-1|TRBJ2-7|TRBD1|-
TGCAGTGCCGGATCCGGACAGGTCCTCTACGAGCAGTACTTC
CSAGSGQVLYEQYF